Each of the 10 T cell receptor beta chains below was sequenced from the same sample in a study of T-cell reconstitution after alpha-beta-depleted transplantation in children. Library preparation (for TCRbeta) was performed with unique molecular identifiers. TCRdb reprocessed the PCR reads via MiXCR and lists one record per CDR3 protein. Altogether 600,000 or so distinct CDR3 sequences are present, 20% to 25% being singletons, with the ten largest covering approximately 14%. The sequencing used PBMCs, mostly from graft donor cells, collected 360 days after TCRalphabeta/CD19-depleted stem cell transplant. The receptors stem from a boy less than two years old who had a stem cell transplant for acute myeloid leukemia, so the T cells may come from the graft donor.

Many counts were recorded for this clonotype. The chain recombines TRBV15 with TRBJ2-1, with D possibly matching TRBD2 (6 bases). Trimming cost V 0 bases and J 8 bases, with 8 bases left between them. Germline V gene data show CDR1 as LNHNV and CDR2 as YYDKDF (reference sequence). This CDR3 has 13 residues. DNA for the CDR3: TGTGCCACCAGCAGAGATTGGAGGGATGAGCAGTTCTTC. It yields the protein CATSRDWRDEQFF.

This clonotype has ten or more counts. The chain has TRBV7-9 and TRBJ2-2; D remains ambiguous. This CDR3 is 14 amino acids long. Germline-derived CDR1 and CDR2 are SEHNR and FQNEAQ (reference sequence). The V end was cut by 5 bases, the J end by 3 bases, with 10 bases between. The CDR3 sequence: CASSPLTDTGELFF. CDR3 in DNA: TGTGCCAGCAGCCCCCTAACAGACACCGGGGAGCTGTTTTTT. The full variable domain, rest sourced from reference TRBV7-9 and TRBJ2-2, is DTGVSQNPRHKITKRGQNVTFRCDPISEHNRLYWYRQTLGQGPEFLTYFQNEAQLEKSRLLSDRFSAERPKGSFSTLEIQRTEQGDSAMYLCASSPLTDTGELFFGEGSRLTVL.

This chain links TRBV5-1 with TRBJ1-5; D gene unclear. Germline loops: CDR1 SGHRS, CDR2 YFSETQ. This CDR3 is built from 15 residues. V gave up 0 bases and J gave up 1 base, with 8 bases separating them. As DNA, the CDR3 is TGCGCCAGCAGCTTGGTCTCCGGCAGCAATCAGCCCCAGCATTTT. Its protein is CASSLVSGSNQPQHF.

This clonotype was observed at least ten times. This chain links TRBV5-6 with TRBJ2-7, with 7 bases identical to TRBD1. The CDR3 has 15 residues. Per germline, CDR1 SGHDT and CDR2 YYEEEE. After removal of 2 bases from V and 2 bases from J, the junction contained 7 bases not matched to a gene. The CDR3 loop is CASSFRPTGAYEQYF. DNA for the CDR3: TGTGCCAGCAGCTTTCGCCCAACAGGGGCCTACGAGCAGTACTTC.

This clonotype appeared a few times. The chain is built from TRBV7-8 and TRBJ2-1; D call uncertain. The length of the CDR3 is 17 residues. The germline V gene has CDR1 SGHVS and CDR2 FQNEAQ. V lost 2 bases and J lost 0, with 14 bases in between. The CDR3 is CASSLNRLPSSYNEQFF. Here the CDR3 DNA reads TGTGCCAGCAGCTTAAATCGACTCCCTTCCTCCTACAATGAGCAGTTCTTC.

For the CDR3, the DNA is TGTGCCAGCAGTTCGATTAGACTAGCGGGGCTTCCAGAGACCCAGTACTTC. It is translated as CASSSIRLAGLPETQYF. V and J are TRBV6-5 and TRBJ2-5; 11 bases are shared with TRBD2. With V trimmed by 4 bases and J by 4 bases, 11 bases remained unmatched. Germline V gene data show CDR1 as MNHEY and CDR2 as SVGAGI. The CDR3 loop spans 17 amino acids.

V usage is TRBV7-2 and J usage is TRBJ1-3; no clear D gene. Germline V lookup: CDR1 SGHTA, CDR2 FQGNSA. Trimming removed 0 bases at V and 7 bases at J, with 7 bases between. The CDR3 covers 13 residues. CDR3 amino acids: CASSLAQENTIYF. The CDR3 region has the DNA TGTGCCAGCAGCTTAGCGCAGGAGAACACCATATATTTT. Together with reference TRBV7-2 and TRBJ1-3, the CDR3 gives the full variable domain: GAGVSQSPSNKVTEKGKDVELRCDPISGHTALYWYRQSLGQGLEFLIYFQGNSAPDKSGLPSDRFSAERTGGSVSTLTIQRTQQEDSAVYLCASSLAQENTIYFGEGSWLTVV.

V is TRBV5-6 and J is TRBJ2-7; D gene uncertain. The germline CDR1 and CDR2 sequences are SGHDT and YYEEEE. Trimming stripped 3 bases from V and 3 bases from J, with 7 bases between. The CDR3 runs 12 residues. CDR3 DNA: TGTGCCAGCAGCTCGGATCGCTACGAGCAGTACTTC. Amino acids: CASSSDRYEQYF.

This clonotype was found a few times. The chain recombines TRBV7-9 with TRBJ2-1; 10 bases fit TRBD1. The CDR3 spans 15 residues. J lost 10 bases, V lost 2 bases, and 8 bases had no gene match. The germline V gene has CDR1 SEHNR and CDR2 FQNEAQ (reference sequence). CDR3 sequence (DNA): TGTGCCAGCAGCTTACTAGGGACAGGGGCCGTCGAGCAGTTCTTC. Translated: CASSLLGTGAVEQFF.

This clonotype has a handful of counts. This chain's CDR3 is CAWSDTSPYNSPLHF. The CDR3 DNA reads as TGTGCCTGGAGTGATACATCCCCCTATAATTCACCCCTCCACTTT. The V call is TRBV30, the J call TRBJ1-6; D uncertain. The CDR3 is 15 amino acids. CDR1 GTSNPN and CDR2 SVGIG come from the germline V gene (reference sequence). Trimming cost V 1 base and J 2 bases, with 9 bases left between them.